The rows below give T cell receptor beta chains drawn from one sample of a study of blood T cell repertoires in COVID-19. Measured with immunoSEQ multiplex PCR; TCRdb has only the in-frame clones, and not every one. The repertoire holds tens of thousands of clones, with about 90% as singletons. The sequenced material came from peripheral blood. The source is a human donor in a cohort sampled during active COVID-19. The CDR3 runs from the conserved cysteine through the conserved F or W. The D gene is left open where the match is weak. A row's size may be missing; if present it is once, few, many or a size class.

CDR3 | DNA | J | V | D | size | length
CASSEGLADSYEQYF | TGTGCCAGCAGTGAAGGCCTAGCGGACTCCTACGAGCAGTACTTC | TRBJ2-7 | TRBV2 | TRBD2 | . | 15
CAIRPQDSGNTIYF | TGTGCCATCAGACCACAGGACTCTGGAAACACCATATATTTT | TRBJ1-3 | TRBV10-3 | . | . | 14
CASSPRAGATNEKLFF | TGTGCCAGCAGCCCCCGGGCGGGAGCAACTAATGAAAAACTGTTTTTT | TRBJ1-4 | TRBV9 | . | once | 16
CASSLGGTGYNEQFF | TGTGCCAGCAGCTTGGGGGGGACAGGCTACAATGAGCAGTTCTTC | TRBJ2-1 | TRBV5-4 | TRBD1 | . | 15
CASSKAGQGYYGYTF | TGTGCCAGCAGCAAAGCGGGACAGGGGTACTATGGCTACACCTTC | TRBJ1-2 | TRBV7-8 | TRBD1 | . | 15
CASSQEVVAYEQYF | TGTGCCAGCAGCCAAGAAGTAGTGGCCTACGAGCAGTACTTC | TRBJ2-7 | TRBV3-1/TRBV3-2 | . | once | 14
CASSSAGTVYGYTF | TGTGCCAGCAGCTCAGCCGGGACAGTCTATGGCTACACCTTC | TRBJ1-2 | TRBV5-4 | TRBD1 | . | 14
CASSLTGTGHEKLFF | TGTGCCAGCAGCTTAACCGGGACAGGGCATGAAAAACTGTTTTTT | TRBJ1-4 | TRBV7-9 | TRBD1 | . | 15
CASSLGTSGLTDTQYF | TGTGCCAGCAGCTTAGGGACTAGCGGACTCACAGATACGCAGTATTTT | TRBJ2-3 | TRBV7-9 | TRBD2 | . | 16
CASVQPPGQGKNEQFF | TGTGCCAGCGTCCAGCCGCCGGGACAGGGGAAGAATGAGCAGTTCTTC | TRBJ2-1 | TRBV27 | TRBD1 | . | 16
CASGGDNYGYTF | TGTGCCAGCGGGGGGGATAACTATGGCTACACCTTC | TRBJ1-2 | TRBV6-5 | . | . | 12
CASSYSGTGLLNQPQHF | TGTGCCAGCAGTTACTCAGGGACAGGGTTACTCAATCAGCCCCAGCATTTT | TRBJ1-5 | TRBV6-2/TRBV6-3 | TRBD1 | . | 17
CASSWRSAEDTQYF | TGCGCCAGCAGCTGGAGAAGCGCGGAAGATACGCAGTATTTT | TRBJ2-3 | TRBV5-1 | . | . | 14
CASSQEVVRVGSYNEQFF | TGTGCCAGCAGCCAAGAGGTCGTCAGGGTAGGGTCCTACAATGAGCAGTTCTTC | TRBJ2-1 | TRBV3-1/TRBV3-2 | . | . | 18
CASSEIGTGTGELFF | TGTGCCAGCAGCGAGATTGGTACGGGCACCGGGGAGCTGTTTTTT | TRBJ2-2 | TRBV28 | . | . | 15
CASSLDREETQYF | TGCGCCAGCAGCTTGGACAGAGAAGAGACCCAGTACTTC | TRBJ2-5 | TRBV5-1 | . | . | 13
CASSRTYGYTF | TGTGCCAGCTCAAGGACTTATGGCTACACCTTC | TRBJ1-2 | TRBV6-5 | . | . | 11
CASSLWGADTYEQYF | TGTGCCAGCAGTTTATGGGGGGCCGACACCTACGAGCAGTACTTC | TRBJ2-7 | TRBV28 | . | . | 15
CAWSPGQGFNEQFF | TGTGCCTGGAGTCCCGGACAGGGGTTCAATGAGCAGTTCTTC | TRBJ2-1 | TRBV30 | TRBD1 | . | 14
CASSSPGGLREQFF | TGTGCCAGCAGCTCGCCGGGGGGTTTGAGGGAGCAGTTCTTC | TRBJ2-1 | TRBV7-8 | TRBD2 | . | 14
CSAGGPGGNEQFF | TGCAGCGCCGGGGGTCCCGGGGGCAATGAGCAGTTCTTC | TRBJ2-1 | TRBV29-1 | . | . | 13
CASSEGSAGYGYTF | TGTGCCAGCAGTGAAGGGTCCGCAGGCTATGGCTACACCTTC | TRBJ1-2 | TRBV6-1 | . | . | 14
CASSLGGSPYF | TGTGCCAGCAGCTTAGGTGGGAGCCCCTACTTC | TRBJ2-7 | TRBV11-2 | . | . | 11
CASSYSTDTQYF | TGTGCCAGCAGTTATAGCACAGATACGCAGTATTTT | TRBJ2-3 | TRBV3-1/TRBV3-2 | . | . | 12
CASSQGGLPNTGELFF | TGCGCCAGCAGCCAAGGGGGACTCCCTAACACCGGGGAGCTGTTTTTT | TRBJ2-2 | TRBV4-1 | . | . | 16
CASSQGLSNQPQHF | TGTGCCAGCAGTCAGGGTTTGAGCAATCAGCCCCAGCATTTT | TRBJ1-5 | TRBV2 | . | . | 14
CASSLEVAGGTEAFF | TGTGCCAGCAGCTTAGAGGTAGCAGGGGGAACTGAAGCTTTCTTT | TRBJ1-1 | TRBV7-8 | TRBD1 | . | 15
CASSQDLVPGSPLHF | TGTGCCAGCAGCCAAGATCTTGTTCCGGGGTCACCCCTCCACTTT | TRBJ1-6 | TRBV3-1/TRBV3-2 | . | few | 15
CASSYTLQPLGNTIYF | TGTGCCAGCAGTTACACCTTACAACCTCTGGGAAACACCATATATTTT | TRBJ1-3 | TRBV6-6 | . | . | 16
CASSPSPGLSSYEQYF | TGTGCCAGCAGTCCATCCCCGGGACTCAGCTCCTACGAGCAGTACTTC | TRBJ2-7 | TRBV27 | . | . | 16
CASGDRDPDGELFF | TGTGCCAGCGGGGACAGGGATCCTGACGGGGAGCTGTTTTTT | TRBJ2-2 | TRBV9 | TRBD1 | once | 14
CASSYSGGRGEKLFF | TGTGCCAGCAGTTACTCAGGGGGCCGAGGTGAAAAACTGTTTTTT | TRBJ1-4 | TRBV6-5 | TRBD1 | . | 15
CASSWGVSVYGYTF | TGTGCCAGCAGTTGGGGGGTATCGGTCTATGGCTACACCTTC | TRBJ1-2 | TRBV28 | . | once | 14
CASRGLVGEQYF | TGTGCCAGCAGAGGACTAGTTGGCGAGCAGTACTTC | TRBJ2-7 | TRBV6-6 | TRBD2 | once | 12
CASSLDPEGNSPLHF | TGTGCCAGCAGCTTAGACCCCGAGGGTAATTCACCCCTCCACTTT | TRBJ1-6 | TRBV7-9 | . | . | 15
CASSPRGGKEDGYTF | TGTGCCAGCTCACCCCGAGGAGGTAAGGAAGATGGCTACACCTTC | TRBJ1-2 | TRBV18 | . | . | 15
CASSVLSGSYEQYF | TGTGCCAGCAGTGTACTGAGCGGGAGCTACGAGCAGTACTTC | TRBJ2-7 | TRBV2 | TRBD2 | . | 14
CALARGSGSYNEQFF | TGTGCCCTGGCCCGGGGTTCCGGCTCCTACAATGAGCAGTTCTTC | TRBJ2-1 | TRBV5-4 | . | . | 15
CATSDFGLGHNEQFF | TGTGCCACCAGTGATTTCGGACTAGGCCACAATGAGCAGTTCTTC | TRBJ2-1 | TRBV24-1 | TRBD2 | . | 15
CASRTPGRGGEQYF | TGTGCCAGCAGAACCCCGGGAAGAGGGGGTGAGCAGTACTTC | TRBJ2-7 | TRBV28 | . | . | 14
CASSLKSRGGSNYGYTF | TGTGCCAGCAGCTTAAAATCGCGAGGGGGCTCTAACTATGGCTACACCTTC | TRBJ1-2 | TRBV7-9 | TRBD1 | . | 17